Detailed here is one TCR beta chain. Libraries were prepared by immunoSEQ multiplex PCR; TCRdb keeps only in-frame clonotypes and omits some of them. There are fewer than 120,000 clones in the sample; around 89% occur only once, and roughly 3.7% lies in the top ten. This sample stems from a study of control samples from healthy donors and cancer patients. The V gene lost 1 base and the J gene lost 6 bases, with 15 bases spanning the gap. Germline CDR1 LGHNA, CDR2 YSLEER. The CDR3 runs to 15 residues. The chain links TRBV4-3 to TRBJ1-1; the D gene is possibly TRBD1 (6 bases). The receptor was isolated from a woman in her fifties or sixties with lung cancer. The sample taken for sequencing was PBMCs. DNA of the CDR3: TGCGCCAGCAGCCAAGTGCCAGGGGCGTTTCCTGAAGCTTTCTTT. This gives the protein CASSQVPGAFPEAFF.